Here is one T cell receptor beta chain with its context. The antigen remains unidentified. At one end the junction does not follow the germline gene, possibly because of a read error. Then a second PCR, running roughly 6 to 11 cycles, was carried out with a sample-barcoded 5' primer and a J-beta primer mix. TCRdb ran MiXCR on the 5' RACE reads and lists one entry per CDR3 protein. The sample records around 320,000 distinct CDR3 sequences, 25% to 30% being singletons. Peripheral blood samples of roughly 9.9 milliliters were drawn from each donor. This specimen belongs to a study of blood T cells in healthy people across ages. Study outcomes and limitations: Unsorted PBMCs ruled out conclusive naive versus antigen-experienced comparison.

The germline V gene has CDR1 MNHNS and CDR2 SASEGT. This CDR3 has 14 amino acids. The chain employs TRBV6-1 and TRBJ1-1, with D maybe TRBD1 (5 bases). The sequencing sample was made of blood. The sequence was collected from a woman between 65 and 79 years old in good health. The CDR3 nucleotides read TGTGCCAGCAGGGGGGTGTACGCGAACACTGAACCTTTCTTT. Translating it yields CASRGVYANTEPFF.